The next 22 T cell receptor beta chains were all read from a single sample in a study of a mutant IDH1 vaccine in newly diagnosed glioma (dated by TCRdb to about 2021). Their specific antigens are unknown. Libraries came from the immunoSEQ multiplex PCR assay. TCRdb mirrors the immuneACCESS table, restricted to in-frame sequences. Some clones are absent from its copies; in checked studies, under half trace to an unresolved V gene, and the reason for the others is unknown. Here the sample has approximately 82,000 clones; 65% to 90% occur a single time. The ten largest clones take up 2% to 2.5% of the sample. The label giving this sample's time point can be read as: week 23, last vaccination. Every vaccine dose consisted of 300 ug of a 20-mer mutant IDH1 peptide in Montanide, administered subcutaneously together with topical imiquimod. Sequences were derived from PBMCs, sampled from a glioma patient whose treatment included an IDH1 peptide vaccine. The receptors here all came from a young man with glioma. Some clones in this sample may be carry-over from other donors' samples.

This clone is a singleton in its sample. This sequence joins TRBV7-6 and TRBJ2-2; D not certain. This CDR3 has 14 amino acids. Per the germline V gene, CDR1 is SGHVS and CDR2 is FNYEAQ. Trimming removed 1 base from V and 1 base from J, with 4 bases in between. The chain's CDR3 is CASSLGENTGELFF. For the CDR3, the DNA is TGTGCCAGCAGCTTAGGCGAGAACACCGGGGAGCTGTTTTTT.

This chain uses TRBV4-3 with TRBJ2-5; TRBD1 might be the D (5 bases). The last part of the DNA fits TRBJ2-7 better; the J call may be wrong. Germline values: CDR1 LGHNA, CDR2 YSLEER. This CDR3 spans 15 amino acids. The chain's CDR3 is CASSQVAGRGHEQYF. The CDR3 DNA reads as TGCGCCAGCAGCCAAGTCGCCGGTAGGGGTCACGAGCAGTACTTC.

The rearrangement uses TRBV6-5 and TRBJ1-5; D remains unclear. The CDR3 has 15 amino acids. Germline lookup yields CDR1 MNHEY and CDR2 SVGAGI. V lost 2 bases, J lost 1 base, and 9 bases lay in between. The CDR3 loop reads CASSYMGASNQPQHF. The CDR3, as DNA: TGTGCCAGCAGTTACATGGGAGCGAGCAATCAGCCCCAGCATTTT.

The rearrangement joins TRBV19 to TRBJ2-5, with D uncertain. CDR1 and CDR2 (germline): LNHDA, SQIVND (reference sequence). V lost 4 bases and J lost 5, with 8 bases in between. The CDR3 consists of 12 residues. This CDR3 is CASSTSPETQYF. The CDR3 DNA reads TGTGCCAGTAGTACCTCCCCGGAGACCCAGTACTTC.

CDR3 amino acids: CASSLVGLSSTDTQYF. CDR3 coding DNA: TGTGCCAGCAGCTTAGTAGGCCTCTCTAGCACAGATACGCAGTATTTT. The chain couples TRBV7-9 to TRBJ2-3; unclear D gene. The CDR3 sequence is 16 residues long. With 1 base removed from V and 0 bases from J, the gap between germline ends came to 11 bases. CDR1 is SEHNR, CDR2 FQNEAQ, per germline (reference sequence).

This sequence joins TRBV9 and TRBJ2-1; the D is unclear. Trimming removed 0 bases at V and 8 bases at J, with 27 bases between. Germline loops: CDR1 SGDLS, CDR2 YYNGEE. The CDR3 totals 19 residues. CDR3 sequence (DNA): TGTGCCAGCAGCGTAGGATTCTCTTCGGTAGGCCCAACACGGGATGAGCAGTTCTTC. This sequence encodes CASSVGFSSVGPTRDEQFF.

The rearrangement links TRBV7-6 to TRBJ1-1; no clear D. The CDR3 is made up of 13 amino acids. With 3 bases removed from V and 7 bases from J, the gap between germline ends came to 12 bases. The germline gives CDR1 SGHVS, CDR2 FNYEAQ. The CDR3 region is CASSFRRTSEAFF. The CDR3 region has the DNA TGTGCCAGCAGCTTTAGGAGAACGAGTGAAGCTTTCTTT.

This chain joins TRBV11-2 and TRBJ2-2; D gene uncertain. The germline V gene encodes CDR1 SGHAT and CDR2 FQNNGV. Trimming took 0 bases from V and 8 from J, leaving 7 bases between them. The CDR3 has 13 amino acids. The chain's CDR3 is CASSLDGVGELFF. DNA for the CDR3: TGTGCCAGCAGCTTAGATGGGGTTGGGGAGCTGTTTTTT. The whole variable domain, filled in from reference TRBV11-2 and TRBJ2-2, reads EAGVAQSPRYKIIEKRQSVAFWCNPISGHATLYWYQQILGQGPKLLIQFQNNGVVDDSQLPKDRFSAERLKGVDSTLKIQPAKLEDSAVYLCASSLDGVGELFFGEGSRLTVL.

V gene TRBV15 combines with J gene TRBJ1-2, with D possibly TRBD1 on 5 matching bases. The V end lost 0 bases, the J end lost 8 bases, and 13 bases lay between the germline ends. This CDR3 is built from 14 residues. The germline gives CDR1 LNHNV, CDR2 YYDKDF (reference sequence). The CDR3 DNA reads TGTGCCACCAGCAGAGATCTACAGGTTCGGGGCTACACCTTC. Amino acid sequence: CATSRDLQVRGYTF. Looking up the rest from reference TRBV15 and TRBJ1-2 gives the full variable domain: DAMVIQNPRYQVTQFGKPVTLSCSQTLNHNVMYWYQQKSSQAPKLLFHYYDKDFNNEADTPDNFQSRRPNTSFCFLDIRSPGLGDTAMYLCATSRDLQVRGYTFGSGTRLTVV.

The rearrangement joins TRBV29-1 to TRBJ1-1; 8 bases are shared with TRBD1. The CDR3 is 11 residues long. The germline V gene has CDR1 SQVTM and CDR2 ANQGSEA. After removal of 7 bases from V and 8 bases from J, the junction contained 6 bases not matched to a gene. The CDR3 sequence: CSAWTGTEAFF. Here the CDR3 DNA reads TGCAGCGCCTGGACAGGGACCGAAGCTTTCTTT.

The chain carries TRBV30 and TRBJ1-1; tentative D call: TRBD1 (5 bases). V was clipped by 3 bases and J by 0 bases, with 14 bases between them. Germline V gives CDR1 GTSNPN, CDR2 SVGIG (reference sequence). The CDR3 consists of 15 residues. In nucleotides, the CDR3 is TGTGCCTGGAGCCTAGGGACCGATATGAACACTGAAGCTTTCTTT. It yields the protein CAWSLGTDMNTEAFF. Complete variable domain (other parts from reference TRBV30 and TRBJ1-1): SQTIHQWPATLVQPVGSPLSLECTVEGTSNPNLYWYRQAAGRGLQLLFYSVGIGQISSEVPQNLSASRPQDRQFILSSKKLLLSDSGFYLCAWSLGTDMNTEAFFGQGTRLTVV.

The chain carries TRBV7-9 and TRBJ2-5; weak D call: TRBD2 (6 bases). Germline V gene sequence: CDR1 SEHNR, CDR2 FQNEAQ (reference sequence). V lost 7 bases to trimming and J lost 2 bases, with 17 bases between them. There are 15 residues in the CDR3. The CDR3 is CASNLMGGSQETQYF. As DNA, the CDR3 is TGTGCCAGCAACCTGATGGGGGGATCTCAAGAGACCCAGTACTTC.

The rearrangement joins TRBV18 to TRBJ1-3, with a weak D call TRBD1 (5 bases). Germline loops: CDR1 KGHSH, CDR2 LQKENI. This CDR3 has 16 amino acids. V lost 3 bases and J lost 0, with 12 bases in between. The CDR3 protein is CASSPRDGNSGNTIYF. CDR3 bases: TGTGCCAGCTCACCCCGGGACGGCAACTCTGGAAACACCATATATTTT.

The V call is TRBV5-6, the J call TRBJ1-2; 11 nucleotides line up with TRBD1. The CDR3 contains 13 residues. The V gene end was trimmed by 7 bases and the J gene end by 7 bases; junction bases not matched to a gene: 6. Germline V gives CDR1 SGHDT, CDR2 YYEEEE. The CDR3 DNA follows: TGTGCCAGCGGGACAGGGGGGAATCTTGGCTACACCTTC. Its translation is CASGTGGNLGYTF. Based on the CDR3 plus reference TRBV5-6 and TRBJ1-2, the full variable domain is DAGVTQSPTHLIKTRGQQVTLRCSPKSGHDTVSWYQQALGQGPQFIFQYYEEEERQRGNFPDRFSGHQFPNYSSELNVNALLLGDSALYLCASGTGGNLGYTFGSGTRLTVV.

V is TRBV7-6 and J is TRBJ1-4, with 7 bases that match TRBD1. J was trimmed by 7 bases and V by 5 bases; bases with no gene match: 10. Germline loops: CDR1 SGHVS, CDR2 FNYEAQ. This CDR3 has 15 amino acids. The CDR3 region is CASSPLAGGSEKLFF. The CDR3 DNA reads as TGTGCCAGCAGCCCCCTGGCAGGGGGGTCTGAAAAACTGTTTTTT.

The chain employs TRBV25-1 and TRBJ2-7; D might be TRBD1 (6 bases). The V end lost 4 bases, the J end lost 4 bases, and 17 bases lay between the germline ends. Germline CDR1 is MGHDK and CDR2 is SYGVNS. CDR3 length: 15 residues. The CDR3 bases are TGTGCCAGCAGTGGTGTGCAGGGGTCGATATACGAGCAGTACTTC. This sequence encodes CASSGVQGSIYEQYF.

The chain couples TRBV5-5 to TRBJ2-7; a weak D match, TRBD2 (5 bases). Germline V gene lookup returns CDR1 SGHKS and CDR2 YYEKEE (reference sequence). V shed 0 bases and J shed 6 bases, with 7 bases lying between them. CDR3 length: 12 residues. CDR3 in amino acids: CASSLGESEQYF. DNA of the CDR3: TGTGCCAGCAGCTTGGGGGAGAGCGAGCAGTACTTC.

This chain links TRBV5-4 with TRBJ2-1; tentatively, D is TRBD2 (6 bases). Trimming took off 1 base at V and 7 bases at J, with 15 bases between the two ends. This CDR3 has 15 residues. The germline V gene encodes CDR1 SGHNT and CDR2 YYREEE (reference sequence). CDR3 nucleotides: TGTGCCAGCAGCTTGCTGGCAGGCGGAGGGAATGAGCAGTTCTTC. Translation gives CASSLLAGGGNEQFF.

This rearrangement joins TRBV6-5 to TRBJ1-1, with 8 bases identical to TRBD1. In germline, CDR1 is MNHEY, CDR2 SVGAGI. With 5 bases clipped from V and 3 bases from J, the junction kept 2 bases outside the gene matches. This CDR3 is built from 13 residues. This chain's CDR3 is CASSETGDTEAFF. CDR3 in DNA: TGTGCCAGCAGTGAGACAGGGGACACTGAAGCTTTCTTT.

The V and J genes are TRBV19 and TRBJ2-2; D is perhaps TRBD2 (5 bases). Germline CDR1 and CDR2: LNHDA and SQIVND (reference sequence). This CDR3 contains 15 residues. The V gene lost 6 bases and the J gene lost 6 bases, with 17 bases spanning the gap. CDR3 bases: TGTGCCAGTAGCCCCGTTGCTTGGACTCCCGGGGAGCTGTTTTTT. Amino acid sequence: CASSPVAWTPGELFF.

The chain is built from TRBV9 and TRBJ2-7; 7 positions agree with TRBD2. The germline V gene has CDR1 SGDLS and CDR2 YYNGEE. V shed 0 bases, J shed 3 bases, and the junction held 3 bases outside the gene matches. The length of the CDR3 is 14 residues. The CDR3 sequence: CASSVGASGYEQYF. CDR3 DNA sequence: TGTGCCAGCAGCGTAGGGGCTAGCGGCTACGAGCAGTACTTC.

The gene calls are TRBV9 and TRBJ1-4; 9 bases fit TRBD1. This CDR3 contains 15 residues. CDR1 and CDR2 (germline): SGDLS, YYNGEE. The ends lost 0 bases at V and 7 bases at J; junction bases unmatched: 4. As DNA, the CDR3 is TGTGCCAGCAGCGTAGGGACAGGGGTTACTGAAAAACTGTTTTTT. Its protein product is CASSVGTGVTEKLFF.